The 20 T cell receptor beta chains reported below all come from one sample, sequenced in a study of blood T cell repertoires in COVID-19. Only in-frame clones appear in the TCRdb table, and some are missing; sequencing was by immunoSEQ multiplex PCR. The sample gives over 600,000 clones, just under 90% of which show up once; about 0.24% is in the top ten. The sequencing sample was made of peripheral blood. The source of these receptors is a young woman with acute or convalescent COVID-19.

This chain connects TRBV12-3 or TRBV12-4 to TRBJ2-7; maybe TRBD1 (6 bases). V gave up 5 bases and J gave up 5 bases, with 7 bases separating them. The CDR3 totals 11 residues. This CDR3 reads CASSGGHEQYF. The CDR3 DNA reads as TGTGCCAGCAGTGGGGGCCACGAGCAGTACTTC.

The rearrangement uses TRBV28 and TRBJ2-7, with 7 bases that match TRBD2. This CDR3 has 18 residues. The germline CDR1 and CDR2 sequences are MDHEN and SYDVKM. The trim removed 3 bases at V and 3 bases at J, leaving 17 bases unmatched. CDR3 DNA: TGTGCCAGCAGTTTGCCCCCAGGACTAGGGGCCCGTAGCTACGAGCAGTACTTC. The encoded protein is CASSLPPGLGARSYEQYF. The full variable domain, rest sourced from reference TRBV28 and TRBJ2-7, is DVKVTQSSRYLVKRTGEKVFLECVQDMDHENMFWYRQDPGLGLRLIYFSYDVKMKEKGDIPEGYSVSREKKERFSLILESASTNQTSMYLCASSLPPGLGARSYEQYFGPGTRLTVT.

This chain links TRBV10-3 with TRBJ1-2; no reliable D call. Germline-derived CDR1 and CDR2 are ENHRY and SYGVKD. The CDR3 runs 14 residues. The V end was cut by 7 bases, the J end by 0 bases, with 12 bases between. The CDR3 DNA reads as TGTGCCATCATGAGGGAGACTTCTAACTATGGCTACACCTTC. It encodes CAIMRETSNYGYTF.

This clone was seen only once. The chain employs TRBV6-1 and TRBJ1-5; D call uncertain. CDR1 MNHNS and CDR2 SASEGT come from the germline V gene. Trimming stripped 2 bases from V and 7 bases from J, with 12 bases between. The length of the CDR3 is 14 residues. DNA of the CDR3: TGTGCCAGCAGTGAAAGAGGAATTGTGCAGCCCCAGCATTTT. Protein product: CASSERGIVQPQHF.

The gene calls are TRBV6-5 and TRBJ1-5; 8 nucleotides agree with TRBD1. This CDR3 spans 13 amino acids. The V gene end was trimmed by 6 bases and the J gene end by 6 bases; junction bases not matched to a gene: 4. The germline gives CDR1 MNHEY, CDR2 SVGAGI. CDR3 coding DNA: TGTGCCAGCAGGCAGACAGGGGTTCAGCCCCAGCATTTT. This translates into CASRQTGVQPQHF.

This chain uses TRBV9 with TRBJ2-2, with D maybe TRBD1 (7 bases). CDR3 length equals 17 residues. Germline CDR1 SGDLS, CDR2 YYNGEE. Trimming left V 3 bases short and J 4 bases short, with 19 bases between. In DNA, the CDR3 is TGTGCCAGCAGCGCCCCTGCGGGACAGCTCCCCACCGGGGAGCTGTTTTTT. Translating gives CASSAPAGQLPTGELFF.

The CDR3 sequence is CASRSQLYGYTF. In DNA form, the CDR3 reads TGTGCCAGCAGATCACAGCTCTATGGCTACACCTTC. The rearrangement links TRBV3-1 (or the pseudogene TRBV3-2) to TRBJ1-2; no clear D gene. Trimming stripped 6 bases from V and 4 bases from J, with 9 bases between. The germline V gene has CDR1 LGHDT and CDR2 YNNKEL (reference sequence). This CDR3 has 12 residues.

The V call is TRBV6-5, the J call TRBJ1-2; 10 nucleotides agree with TRBD1. There are 13 residues in the CDR3. Per the germline V gene, CDR1 is MNHEY and CDR2 is SVGAGI. The ends lost 8 bases at V and 5 bases at J; junction bases unmatched: 5. CDR3 DNA sequence: TGTGCCAGCGGCTGGACAGGGGGGTATGGCTACACCTTC. Protein product: CASGWTGGYGYTF.

The chain links TRBV5-6 to TRBJ2-7, with no clear D. Trimming pared 4 bases from V and 2 bases from J, leaving 10 bases between. The germline gives CDR1 SGHDT, CDR2 YYEEEE. The CDR3 sequence is 13 residues long. The chain's CDR3 is CASSLGSAYEQYF. The CDR3 DNA reads TGTGCCAGCAGCCTCGGGTCGGCCTACGAGCAGTACTTC.

V is TRBV5-1 and J is TRBJ1-2; 9 nucleotides align to TRBD1. The V gene's germline CDR1 is SGHRS and CDR2 YFSETQ. The trim removed 2 bases at V and 8 bases at J, leaving 7 bases unmatched. The CDR3 runs 14 residues. The CDR3 loop is CASSFSTGGGGYTF. In DNA, the CDR3 is TGCGCCAGCAGCTTTTCGACAGGGGGTGGAGGCTACACCTTC. Variable domain in full (rest from reference TRBV5-1 and TRBJ1-2): KAGVTQTPRYLIKTRGQQVTLSCSPISGHRSVSWYQQTPGQGLQFLFEYFSETQRNKGNFPGRFSGRQFSNSRSEMNVSTLELGDSALYLCASSFSTGGGGYTFGSGTRLTVV.

The chain joins TRBV24-1 to TRBJ1-5; 10 positions agree with TRBD1. The CDR3 has 17 amino acids. Germline values: CDR1 KGHDR, CDR2 SFDVKD. J was trimmed by 6 bases and V by 3 bases; bases with no gene match: 10. The CDR3 sequence is CATSDRQGAGQGQPQHF. CDR3 bases: TGTGCCACCAGTGATCGACAGGGGGCCGGTCAAGGTCAGCCCCAGCATTTT.

The rearrangement links TRBV7-9 to TRBJ2-7, with D tentatively TRBD1 (7 bases). The CDR3 length is 17 residues. Germline V gene lookup returns CDR1 SEHNR and CDR2 FQNEAQ (reference sequence). V lost 2 bases to trimming and J lost 2 bases, with 19 bases between them. Written as DNA, the CDR3 is TGTGCCAGCAGCTTAAGACCTCAGGGGGGTCGGACCTACGAGCAGTACTTC. Translated: CASSLRPQGGRTYEQYF.

V and J are TRBV7-3 and TRBJ2-1; the match to TRBD1 covers 9 bases. The CDR3 is 13 amino acids. After removal of 6 bases from V and 6 bases from J, the junction contained 3 bases not matched to a gene. The germline V gene encodes CDR1 SGHTA and CDR2 FQGTGA. CDR3 in DNA: TGTGCCAGCAGGGCGGACAGGGGCAATGAGCAGTTCTTC. It specifies CASRADRGNEQFF.

This clone has a single count. The chain links TRBV29-1 to TRBJ1-1; D not certain. There are 13 residues in the CDR3. The germline V and J ends were trimmed by 7 bases and 5 bases, with 17 bases remaining between them. From germline, CDR1 is SQVTM and CDR2 ANQGSEA. As DNA, the CDR3 is TGCAGCGGAACCTTGGATTGGAGTACTGAAGCTTTCTTT. Amino acids: CSGTLDWSTEAFF.

This chain links TRBV5-8 with TRBJ1-4; the D is unclear. There are 14 residues in the CDR3. Trimming took 6 bases from V and 3 from J, leaving 12 bases between them. The V gene's germline CDR1 is SGHTS and CDR2 YDEGEE. The CDR3 is CASTRRGANEKLFF. CDR3 DNA sequence: TGTGCCAGCACCCGTCGGGGTGCTAATGAAAAACTGTTTTTT.

Points on this clone: One junction end disagrees with the germline gene, perhaps due to a read error. The chain joins TRBV7-2 to TRBJ1-1; 8 bases line up with TRBD1. The germline CDR1 and CDR2 sequences are SGHTA and FQGNSA. This CDR3 is 14 amino acids long. The CDR3, as DNA: TGTGCCAGCAACTTATCAGGGGGCGGGGTGGGAGCTTTCTTT. Encoded protein: CASNLSGGGVGAFF.

V gene TRBV5-1 combines with J gene TRBJ2-3; D is perhaps TRBD2 (6 bases). Germline assignment: CDR1 SGHRS and CDR2 YFSETQ. This CDR3 comprises 16 residues. Between the trimmed V and J ends, which lost 6 bases and 2 bases, there was a span of 19 bases. CDR3 sequence: CASTSREAGHTDTQYF. CDR3 coding DNA: TGCGCCAGCACAAGCCGAGAAGCGGGCCACACAGATACGCAGTATTTT. The full variable domain, its missing parts supplied by reference TRBV5-1 and TRBJ2-3, is KAGVTQTPRYLIKTRGQQVTLSCSPISGHRSVSWYQQTPGQGLQFLFEYFSETQRNKGNFPGRFSGRQFSNSRSEMNVSTLELGDSALYLCASTSREAGHTDTQYFGPGTRLTVL.

This chain connects TRBV4-1 to TRBJ1-3; no reliable D call. Germline CDR1 and CDR2: MGHRA and YSYEKL. Trimming left V 1 base short and J 2 bases short, with 18 bases between. The length of the CDR3 is 18 residues. Written as DNA, the CDR3 is TGCGCCAGCAGCCAAGGTCTCCAAGGTGGGAGGGCTGGAAACACCATATATTTT. Translation gives CASSQGLQGGRAGNTIYF.

The J gene is TRBJ1-2, the V gene TRBV19; 8 positions match TRBD1. Per germline, CDR1 LNHDA and CDR2 SQIVND (reference sequence). The CDR3 runs 14 residues. J was trimmed by 2 bases and V by 6 bases; bases with no gene match: 5. The CDR3 region has the DNA TGTGCCAGTAGCCCGACAGGGGTGAACTATGGCTACACCTTC. Translation gives CASSPTGVNYGYTF. The variable domain in full, completed from reference TRBV19 and TRBJ1-2, reads DGGITQSPKYLFRKEGQNVTLSCEQNLNHDAMYWYRQDPGQGLRLIYYSQIVNDFQKGDIAEGYSVSREKKESFPLTVTSAQKNPTAFYLCASSPTGVNYGYTFGSGTRLTVV.

The rearrangement joins TRBV6-6 to TRBJ1-5; TRBD1 might be the D (5 bases). CDR1 is MNHNY and CDR2 is SVGAGI in the germline V gene (reference sequence). Trimming left V 6 bases short and J 1 base short, with 13 bases between. The CDR3 length is 15 residues. The CDR3 sequence is CASSRGHPSNQPQHF. For the CDR3, the DNA is TGTGCCAGCAGCCGTGGACACCCCAGCAATCAGCCCCAGCATTTT.